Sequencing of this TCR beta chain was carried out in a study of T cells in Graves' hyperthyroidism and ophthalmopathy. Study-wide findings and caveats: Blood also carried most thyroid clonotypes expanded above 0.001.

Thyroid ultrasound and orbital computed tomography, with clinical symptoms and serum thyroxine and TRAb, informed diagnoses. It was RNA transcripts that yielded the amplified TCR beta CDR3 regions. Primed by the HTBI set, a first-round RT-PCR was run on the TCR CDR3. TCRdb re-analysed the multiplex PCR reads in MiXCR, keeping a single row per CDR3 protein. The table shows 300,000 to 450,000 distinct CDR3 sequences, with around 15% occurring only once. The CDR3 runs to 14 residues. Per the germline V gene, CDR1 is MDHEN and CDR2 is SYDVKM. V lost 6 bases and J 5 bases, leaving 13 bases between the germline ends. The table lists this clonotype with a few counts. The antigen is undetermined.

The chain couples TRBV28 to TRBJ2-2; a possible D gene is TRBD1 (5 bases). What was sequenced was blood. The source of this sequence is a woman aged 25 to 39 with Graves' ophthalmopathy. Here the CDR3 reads CASSRIGATGELFF. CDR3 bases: TGTGCCAGCAGCCGCATAGGGGCGACCGGGGAGCTGTTTTTT.